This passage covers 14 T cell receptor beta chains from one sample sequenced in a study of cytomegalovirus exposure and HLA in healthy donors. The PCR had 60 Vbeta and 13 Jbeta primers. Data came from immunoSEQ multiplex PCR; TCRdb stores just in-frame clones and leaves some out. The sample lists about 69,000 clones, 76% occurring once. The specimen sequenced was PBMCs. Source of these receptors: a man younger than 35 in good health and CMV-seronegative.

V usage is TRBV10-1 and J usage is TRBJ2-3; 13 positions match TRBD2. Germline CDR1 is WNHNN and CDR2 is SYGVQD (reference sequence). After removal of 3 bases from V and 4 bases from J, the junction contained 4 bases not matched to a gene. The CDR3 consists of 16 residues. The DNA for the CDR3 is TGCGCCAGCAGTGAAACTAGCGGGGGGGCCCCAGATACGCAGTATTTT. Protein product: CASSETSGGAPDTQYF.

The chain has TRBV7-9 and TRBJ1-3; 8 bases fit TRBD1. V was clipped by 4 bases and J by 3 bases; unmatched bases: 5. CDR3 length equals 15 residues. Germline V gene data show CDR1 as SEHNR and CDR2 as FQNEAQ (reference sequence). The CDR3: CASSSRDRFGNTIYF. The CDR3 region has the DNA TGTGCCAGCAGCTCCAGGGACAGGTTTGGAAACACCATATATTTT.

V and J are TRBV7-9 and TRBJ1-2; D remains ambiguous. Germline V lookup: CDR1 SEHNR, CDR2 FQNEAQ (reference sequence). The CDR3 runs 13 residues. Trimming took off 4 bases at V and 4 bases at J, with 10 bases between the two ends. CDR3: CASSSSTGYGYTF. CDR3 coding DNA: TGTGCCAGCAGCTCCTCGACTGGCTATGGCTACACCTTC. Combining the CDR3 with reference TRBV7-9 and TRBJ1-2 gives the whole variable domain DTGVSQNPRHKITKRGQNVTFRCDPISEHNRLYWYRQTLGQGPEFLTYFQNEAQLEKSRLLSDRFSAERPKGSFSTLEIQRTEQGDSAMYLCASSSSTGYGYTFGSGTRLTVV.

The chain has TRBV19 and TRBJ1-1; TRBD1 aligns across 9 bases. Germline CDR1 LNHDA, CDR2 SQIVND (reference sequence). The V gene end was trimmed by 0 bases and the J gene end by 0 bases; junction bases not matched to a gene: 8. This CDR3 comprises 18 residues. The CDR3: CASSIDRTGVTLNTEAFF. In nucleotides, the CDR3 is TGTGCCAGTAGTATAGATAGGACAGGGGTGACACTGAACACTGAAGCTTTCTTT. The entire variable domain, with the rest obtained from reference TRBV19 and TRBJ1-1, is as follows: DGGITQSPKYLFRKEGQNVTLSCEQNLNHDAMYWYRQDPGQGLRLIYYSQIVNDFQKGDIAEGYSVSREKKESFPLTVTSAQKNPTAFYLCASSIDRTGVTLNTEAFFGQGTRLTVV.

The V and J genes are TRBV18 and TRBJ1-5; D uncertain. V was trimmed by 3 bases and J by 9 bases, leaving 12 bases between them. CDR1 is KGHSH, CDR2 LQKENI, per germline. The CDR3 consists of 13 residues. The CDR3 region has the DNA TGTGCCAGCTCACCGGGCGGGAATGGGCCCCAGCATTTT. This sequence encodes CASSPGGNGPQHF. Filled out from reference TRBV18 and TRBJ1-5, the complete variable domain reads NAGVMQNPRHLVRRRGQEARLRCSPMKGHSHVYWYRQLPEEGLKFMVYLQKENIIDESGMPKERFSAEFPKEGPSILRIQQVVRGDSAAYFCASSPGGNGPQHFGDGTRLSIL.

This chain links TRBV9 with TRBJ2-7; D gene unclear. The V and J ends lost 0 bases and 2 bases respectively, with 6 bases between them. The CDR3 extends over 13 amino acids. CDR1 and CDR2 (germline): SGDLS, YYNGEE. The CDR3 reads CASSVGATYEQYF. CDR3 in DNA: TGTGCCAGCAGCGTAGGGGCCACCTACGAGCAGTACTTC.

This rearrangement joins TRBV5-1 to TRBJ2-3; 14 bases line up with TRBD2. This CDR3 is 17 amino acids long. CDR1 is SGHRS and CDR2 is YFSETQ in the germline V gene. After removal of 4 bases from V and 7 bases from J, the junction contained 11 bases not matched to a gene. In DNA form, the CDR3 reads TGCGCCAGCAGCCCAGGGAGGACTAGCGGGGGGACATATACGCAGTATTTT. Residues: CASSPGRTSGGTYTQYF.

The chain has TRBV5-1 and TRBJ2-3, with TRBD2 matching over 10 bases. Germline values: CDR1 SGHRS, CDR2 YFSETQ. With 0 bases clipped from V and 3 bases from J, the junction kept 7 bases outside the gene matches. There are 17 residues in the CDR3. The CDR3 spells CASSLVGSGGITDTQYF. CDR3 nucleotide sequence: TGCGCCAGCAGCTTGGTGGGTAGCGGGGGGATAACAGATACGCAGTATTTT.

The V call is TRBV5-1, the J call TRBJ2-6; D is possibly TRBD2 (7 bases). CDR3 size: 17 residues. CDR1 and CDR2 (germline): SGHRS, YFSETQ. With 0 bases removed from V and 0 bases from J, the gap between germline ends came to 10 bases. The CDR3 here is CASSLGGGGSGANVLTF. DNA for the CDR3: TGCGCCAGCAGCTTGGGGGGAGGGGGCTCTGGGGCCAACGTCCTGACTTTC.

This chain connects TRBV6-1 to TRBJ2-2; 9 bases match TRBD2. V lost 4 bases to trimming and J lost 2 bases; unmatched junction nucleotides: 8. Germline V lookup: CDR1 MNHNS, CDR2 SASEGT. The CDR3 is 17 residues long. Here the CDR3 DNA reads TGTGCCAGCAGTGGACTAGGACTAGCGCATAACACCGGGGAGCTGTTTTTT. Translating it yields CASSGLGLAHNTGELFF.

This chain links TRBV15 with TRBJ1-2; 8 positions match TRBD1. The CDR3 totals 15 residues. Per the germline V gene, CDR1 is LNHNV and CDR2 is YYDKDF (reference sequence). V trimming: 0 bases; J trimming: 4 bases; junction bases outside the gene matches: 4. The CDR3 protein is CATSREQGGPYGYTF. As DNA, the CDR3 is TGTGCCACCAGCAGAGAACAGGGGGGGCCCTATGGCTACACCTTC.

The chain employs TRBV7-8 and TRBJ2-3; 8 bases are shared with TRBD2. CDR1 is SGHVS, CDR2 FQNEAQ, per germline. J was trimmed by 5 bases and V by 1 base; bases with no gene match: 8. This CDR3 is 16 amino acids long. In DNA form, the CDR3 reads TGTGCCAGCAGCTTAGGTAATAGCGGGGCCCGAGATACGCAGTATTTT. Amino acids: CASSLGNSGARDTQYF.

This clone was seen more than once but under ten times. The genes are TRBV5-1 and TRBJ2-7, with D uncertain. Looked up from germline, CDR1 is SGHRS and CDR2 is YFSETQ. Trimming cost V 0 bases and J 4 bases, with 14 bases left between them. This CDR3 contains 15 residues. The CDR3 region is CASSLAGSHQYEQYF. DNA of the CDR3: TGCGCCAGCAGCTTGGCCGGGTCCCATCAATACGAGCAGTACTTC.

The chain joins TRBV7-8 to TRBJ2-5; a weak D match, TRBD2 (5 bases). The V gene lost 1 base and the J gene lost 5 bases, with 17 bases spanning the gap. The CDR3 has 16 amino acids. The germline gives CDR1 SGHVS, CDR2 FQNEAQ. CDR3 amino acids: CASSLVNSVIAETQYF. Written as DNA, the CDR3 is TGTGCCAGCAGCTTAGTGAATTCCGTGATAGCGGAGACCCAGTACTTC.